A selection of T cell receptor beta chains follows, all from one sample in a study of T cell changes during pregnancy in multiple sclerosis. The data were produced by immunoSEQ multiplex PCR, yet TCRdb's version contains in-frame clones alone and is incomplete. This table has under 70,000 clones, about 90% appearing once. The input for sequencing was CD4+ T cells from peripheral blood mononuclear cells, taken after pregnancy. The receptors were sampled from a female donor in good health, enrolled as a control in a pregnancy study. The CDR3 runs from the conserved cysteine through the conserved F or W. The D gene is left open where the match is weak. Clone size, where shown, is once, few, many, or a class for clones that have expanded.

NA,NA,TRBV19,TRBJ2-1,CASSIGRGDEQFF,TGTGCCAGTAGTATAGGGAGGGGAGATGAGCAGTTCTTC
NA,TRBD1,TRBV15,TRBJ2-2,CATSRLTGGAGELFF,TGTGCCACCAGCAGACTGACAGGGGGCGCCGGGGAGCTGTTTTTT
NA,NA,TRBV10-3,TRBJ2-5,CATQTPLGETQYF,TGTGCCACACAGACACCCCTGGGAGAGACCCAGTACTTC
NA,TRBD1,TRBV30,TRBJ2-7,CAWSRDSSYEQYF,TGTGCCTGGAGCAGGGACAGTTCCTACGAGCAGTACTTC
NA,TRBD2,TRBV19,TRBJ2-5,CASSISGGALETQYF,TGTGCCAGTAGTATTAGCGGGGGGGCCCTAGAGACCCAGTACTTC
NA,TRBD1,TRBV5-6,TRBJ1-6,CASSFLDRDDNSPLHF,TGTGCCAGCAGCTTTCTGGACAGGGACGATAATTCACCCCTCCACTTT
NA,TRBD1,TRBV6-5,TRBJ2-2,CASRPDRATGELFF,TGTGCCAGCAGGCCCGACAGGGCCACCGGGGAGCTGTTTTTT
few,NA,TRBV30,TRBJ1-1,CAWKRVRGTEAFF,TGTGCCTGGAAGCGGGTTCGGGGGACTGAAGCTTTCTTT
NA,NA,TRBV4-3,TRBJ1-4,CASSQDQGYGNEKLFF,TGCGCCAGCAGCCAAGATCAGGGGTATGGTAATGAAAAACTGTTTTTT
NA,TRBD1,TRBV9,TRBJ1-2,CASSADRAGLGYTF,TGTGCCAGCAGCGCCGACAGGGCGGGTCTCGGCTACACCTTC
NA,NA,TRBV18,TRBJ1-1,CASSPSPLTGNTEAFF,TGTGCCAGCTCACCTTCGCCCCTTACAGGCAACACTGAAGCTTTCTTT
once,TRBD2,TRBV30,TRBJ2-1,CAWSDKAGGDYNEQFF,TGTGCCTGGAGCGATAAGGCGGGGGGGGACTACAATGAGCAGTTCTTC
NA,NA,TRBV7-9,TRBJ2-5,CASSFSNPGLQETQYF,TGTGCCAGCAGCTTTTCCAATCCGGGACTCCAAGAGACCCAGTACTTC